This TCR beta chain stems from a study of response to subunit inactivated influenza vaccine. Study conclusions and caveats: Each seasonal flu vaccination may recruit only limited new T cells, authors suggested.

This clonotype was detected only a few times. Its specificity is unknown. One entry per CDR3 protein results from TCRdb running MiXCR on the RT-PCR reads. The table lists hundreds of thousands of distinct CDR3 sequences, about 11% of them singletons. The source of this sequence is a man over 45 who received an inactivated influenza vaccine. Sample: PBMCs from blood, taken on the day of vaccination.

The DNA for the CDR3 is TGTGCCAGCAGCGACCGCAGGGGGAGCTCCTACGAGCAGTACTTC. Residues: CASSDRRGSSYEQYF. The chain has TRBV7-2 and TRBJ2-7, with 7 bases aligning to TRBD1. The CDR3 spans 15 residues. Germline assignment: CDR1 SGHTA and CDR2 FQGNSA. Trimming took 5 bases from V and 0 from J; bases not matched to a gene: 7.